The sequence of this T cell receptor (beta chain) was determined in a study of blood T cell repertoires in COVID-19. Trimming stripped 2 bases from V and 6 bases from J, with 17 bases between. The length of the CDR3 is 15 residues. CDR1 and CDR2 (germline): SGDLS, YYNGEE. The table came from immunoSEQ multiplex PCR; TCRdb's copy has only in-frame clones and leaves some out. The data contain more than 65,000 clones, approximately 88% of them singletons. Sequenced material: peripheral blood. This receptor was identified in a man between 60 and 70 years old with acute or convalescent COVID-19. The chain couples TRBV9 to TRBJ1-1; no reliable D call. CDR3: CASSVAPRGRAEAFF. The CDR3 region has the DNA TGTGCCAGCAGCGTCGCCCCCCGAGGGAGGGCTGAAGCTTTCTTT.